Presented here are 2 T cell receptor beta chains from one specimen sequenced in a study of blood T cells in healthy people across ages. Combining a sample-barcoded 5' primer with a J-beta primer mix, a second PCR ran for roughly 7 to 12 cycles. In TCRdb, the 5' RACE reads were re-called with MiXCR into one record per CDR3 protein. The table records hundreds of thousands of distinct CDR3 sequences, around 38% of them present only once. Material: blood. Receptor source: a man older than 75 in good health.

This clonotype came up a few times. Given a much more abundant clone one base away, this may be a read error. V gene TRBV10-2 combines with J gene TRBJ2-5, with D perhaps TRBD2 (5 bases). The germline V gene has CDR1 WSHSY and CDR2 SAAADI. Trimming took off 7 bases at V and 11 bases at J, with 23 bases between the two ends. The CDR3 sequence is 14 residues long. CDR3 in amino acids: CASMSGLANNEQYF. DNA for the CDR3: TGCGCCAGCATGAGCGGTTTGGCCAACAATGAGCAGTACTTC.

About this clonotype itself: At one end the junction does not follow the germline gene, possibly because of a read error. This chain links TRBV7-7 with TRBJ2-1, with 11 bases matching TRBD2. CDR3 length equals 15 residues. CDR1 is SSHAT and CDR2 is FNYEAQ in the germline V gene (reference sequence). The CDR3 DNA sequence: TGTGCTAGCAGCCCGACTAGCGGGGACAACAATGAGCAGTTCTTC. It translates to CASSPTSGDNNEQFF.